The clone carrying this TCR beta chain appeared a single time. This entry belongs to a study of blood T cell repertoires in COVID-19. About the research overall: Donors in the United States, Italy and Spain gave samples during acute or convalescent COVID-19. The cDNA or gDNA used as material had been derived from T cells, B-cell-depleted T cells, or PBMCs.

In the source study's methods: Counts of nucleated cells, estimated from reference gene primer amplification, were obtained. This table comes from immunoSEQ multiplex PCR, and its TCRdb copy is limited to in-frame clones, with some not included. From that table come the V and J calls and clone size; the DNA was used to work out D and trimming. There are 25,000 to 30,000 clones in the sample; roughly 80% occur only once, and 40% to 60% lies in the top ten. CDR1 is MNHEY and CDR2 is SVGAGI in the germline V gene. Trimming took 0 bases from V and 7 from J; bases not matched to a gene: 3. The CDR3 length is 15 residues.

This receptor was identified in a man aged 45-65 years with active or convalescent COVID-19. The specimen was peripheral blood. The rearrangement uses TRBV6-5 and TRBJ2-1; 10 bases align to TRBD2. The chain's CDR3 is CASSYSSGRANEQFF. The CDR3 DNA reads TGTGCCAGCAGTTACTCGAGCGGGAGGGCGAATGAGCAGTTCTTC.